The 15 T cell receptor beta chains below all came from one sample that was sequenced in a study of vaccination and CD4 T cells after COVID-19. Sequencing of the DNA from cultured CD4+ T cells was carried out with the Oncomine TCR Beta short-read assay. One entry per CDR3 protein, called by TCRdb with MiXCR from the PCR reads. Among about 14,000 distinct CDR3 sequences listed, 40% to 60% were seen once. Documented treatment: roughly ten-day PBMC culture with coronavirus spike peptide pools or control peptides (ViraFEST assay). These receptors' antigens are unknown. The sequenced sample was CD4+ T cells from blood, cultured in vitro, obtained before SARS-CoV-2 vaccination. Receptors originate from a human donor who had recovered from COVID-19.

This clonotype was seen more than once but under ten times. The CDR3 DNA reads as TGTGCCTGGACCACAACAGGGTTCGGATCACCCCTCCACTTT. This sequence encodes CAWTTTGFGSPLHF. The chain has TRBV30 and TRBJ1-6, with a weak D call TRBD1 (6 bases). The CDR3 is made up of 14 amino acids. Germline V CDR1 and CDR2: GTSNPN, SVGIG (reference sequence). V was trimmed by 4 bases and J by 10 bases, leaving 17 bases between them.

The V and J genes are TRBV7-9 and TRBJ1-1; D remains ambiguous. The CDR3 has 13 residues. Looked up from germline, CDR1 is SEHNR and CDR2 is FQNEAQ (reference sequence). V gave up 5 bases and J gave up 0 bases, with 7 bases separating them. As DNA, the CDR3 is TGTGCCAGCAGCGTCGACATGAACACTGAAGCTTTCTTT. Residues: CASSVDMNTEAFF.

This clonotype was seen a handful of times. V and J are TRBV7-9 and TRBJ1-2, with D possibly being TRBD1 (5 bases). This CDR3 region has 15 residues. Trimming shortened V by 2 bases and J by 2 bases, and 12 bases separated the two germline ends. Germline CDR1 is SEHNR and CDR2 is FQNEAQ (reference sequence). CDR3 DNA sequence: TGTGCCAGCAGCTTATCCGCGGGACCAAACTATGGCTACACCTTC. Amino acid sequence: CASSLSAGPNYGYTF.

The chain uses TRBV6-5 and TRBJ2-6, with 7 bases aligning to TRBD1. The V and J ends lost 3 bases and 0 bases, in that order; junction bases with no gene match: 2. The V gene's germline CDR1 is MNHEY and CDR2 SVGAGI. The CDR3 length is 16 residues. The CDR3 bases are TGTGCCAGCAGTTATAGACAGGGCTCTGGGGCCAACGTCCTGACTTTC. Protein sequence: CASSYRQGSGANVLTF.

The rearrangement joins TRBV7-8 to TRBJ2-7; D gene uncertain. CDR1 and CDR2 from the germline V gene are SGHVS and FQNEAQ. The CDR3 totals 14 residues. Trimming cost V 5 bases and J 2 bases, with 13 bases left between them. DNA for the CDR3: TGTGCCAGCAGCGTTGGACGGAGCACCTACGAGCAGTACTTC. Translated: CASSVGRSTYEQYF.

This clonotype was seen only a few times. V is TRBV7-9 and J is TRBJ1-6; TRBD1 matches at 10 bases. This CDR3 has 14 residues. V shed 1 base, J shed 11 bases, and the junction held 2 bases outside the gene matches. Germline lookup yields CDR1 SEHNR and CDR2 FQNEAQ (reference sequence). The CDR3: CASSLGGTGAPLHF. The CDR3 bases are TGTGCCAGCAGCTTAGGGGGGACAGGGGCACCCCTCCACTTT.

This chain uses TRBV7-6 with TRBJ2-7; tentative D call: TRBD1 (6 bases). The germline V gene encodes CDR1 SGHVS and CDR2 FNYEAQ. V lost 5 bases to trimming and J lost 3 bases, with 17 bases between them. This CDR3 is built from 15 residues. The CDR3 here is CASSPSPGHNYEQYF. The CDR3 DNA reads as TGTGCCAGCAGCCCCTCACCGGGACACAACTACGAGCAGTACTTC.

V and J are TRBV9 and TRBJ2-5; D is undetermined. This CDR3 is built from 15 residues. Germline V CDR1 and CDR2: SGDLS, YYNGEE. Trimming pared 1 base from V and 2 bases from J, leaving 12 bases between. The CDR3 is CASSVTSEIQETQYF. The CDR3 nucleotides read TGTGCCAGCAGCGTAACAAGCGAAATACAAGAGACCCAGTACTTC.

The chain links TRBV28 to TRBJ1-2; tentative D call: TRBD1 (5 bases). CDR3 length: 12 residues. V lost 5 bases and J 4 bases, leaving 8 bases between the germline ends. Germline CDR1 reads MDHEN; CDR2 reads SYDVKM. CDR3 loop: CASSPGTYGYTF. The CDR3 bases are TGTGCCAGCAGTCCCGGGACCTATGGCTACACCTTC.

The chain joins TRBV20-1 to TRBJ2-7; TRBD1 might be the D (5 bases). The CDR3 has 15 residues. Trimming stripped 1 base from V and 2 bases from J, with 15 bases between. Germline loops: CDR1 DFQATT, CDR2 SNEGSKA (reference sequence). The CDR3 nucleotides read TGCAGTGCTAGAGTCCCCGCGACAGCTGCCTACGAGCAGTACTTC. This gives the protein CSARVPATAAYEQYF.

This clonotype showed up just a few times. V usage is TRBV20-1 and J usage is TRBJ2-3; D is unresolved. The CDR3 has 15 amino acids. V dropped 3 bases and J dropped 0 bases, with 13 bases sitting between them. The V gene's germline CDR1 is DFQATT and CDR2 SNEGSKA (reference sequence). The CDR3 reads CSASPPGESTDTQYF. The CDR3 region has the DNA TGCAGTGCTAGCCCCCCCGGCGAGAGCACAGATACGCAGTATTTT.

The chain is built from TRBV19 and TRBJ1-1; weak D call: TRBD1 (6 bases). Germline CDR1 is LNHDA and CDR2 is SQIVND (reference sequence). V lost 5 bases and J 6 bases, leaving 13 bases between the germline ends. CDR3 length: 13 residues. CDR3 DNA: TGTGCCAGTAGTGTCGGGACACTTTCTGAAGCTTTCTTT. This translates into CASSVGTLSEAFF.

This chain uses TRBV19 with TRBJ2-1; 9 bases are shared with TRBD2. The germline CDR1 and CDR2 sequences are LNHDA and SQIVND (reference sequence). This CDR3 spans 15 amino acids. V dropped 10 bases and J dropped 3; count of bases not matched to a gene: 10. CDR3 amino acids: CATSSSGADYNEQFF. Here the CDR3 DNA reads TGTGCCACATCATCTAGCGGGGCTGACTACAATGAGCAGTTCTTC.

This chain joins TRBV10-3 and TRBJ2-7; D uncertain. There are 11 residues in the CDR3. Per the germline V gene, CDR1 is ENHRY and CDR2 is SYGVKD. The ends were cut back, 2 bases at V and 4 bases at J, with 3 bases in the middle. CDR3 protein: CAISEGYEQYF. The CDR3 DNA reads TGTGCCATCAGTGAGGGGTACGAGCAGTACTTC.

This clonotype was detected only a few times. This chain connects TRBV20-1 to TRBJ1-2; D is possibly TRBD1 (6 bases). V lost 0 bases to trimming and J lost 7 bases, with 15 bases between them. Germline V gene data show CDR1 as DFQATT and CDR2 as SNEGSKA (reference sequence). This CDR3 region has 14 residues. The chain's CDR3 is CSARDGGLRGGYTF. As DNA, the CDR3 is TGCAGTGCTAGAGACGGGGGGCTCAGGGGTGGCTACACCTTC.